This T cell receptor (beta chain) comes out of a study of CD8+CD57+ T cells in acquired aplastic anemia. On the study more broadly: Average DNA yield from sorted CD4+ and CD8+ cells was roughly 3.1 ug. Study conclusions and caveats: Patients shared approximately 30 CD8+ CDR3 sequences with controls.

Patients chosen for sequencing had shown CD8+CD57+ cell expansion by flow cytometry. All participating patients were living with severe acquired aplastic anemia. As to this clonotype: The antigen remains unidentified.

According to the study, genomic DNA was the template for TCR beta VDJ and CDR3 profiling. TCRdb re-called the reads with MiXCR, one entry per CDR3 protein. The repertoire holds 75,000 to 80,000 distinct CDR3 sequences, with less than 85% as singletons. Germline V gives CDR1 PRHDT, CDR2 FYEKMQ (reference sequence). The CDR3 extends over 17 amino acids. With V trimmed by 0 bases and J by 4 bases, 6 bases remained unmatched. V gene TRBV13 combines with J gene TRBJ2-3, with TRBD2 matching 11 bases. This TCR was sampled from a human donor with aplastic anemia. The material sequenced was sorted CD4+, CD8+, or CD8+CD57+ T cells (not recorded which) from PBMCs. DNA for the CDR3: TGTGCCAGCAGCTTAGGCCGGGTAGCGGGGGGGCCAGATACGCAGTATTTT. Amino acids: CASSLGRVAGGPDTQYF.